This TCR beta chain derives from a study of shared clonotypes between healthy human individuals (TCRdb year 2020). About the full investigation: A couple of women and a few men aged 18 to 49 years were included in the cohort. For each donor, three plates each were used for CD4 naive and CD4 memory, two plates were used for CD8 naive, and one plate was used for CD8 memory. Blood TCR repertoires of roughly five healthy adults were deeply sequenced to estimate repertoire size and the extent of clonotype sharing between individuals. Libraries were prepared and TCR repertoires were sequenced by different laboratories using diverse techniques, in order to increase sequencing depth and limit assay-specific biases. Leukapheresis yielded between about 0.9 and 9 billion PBMCs per donor. Study-wide conclusions, independent of this receptor: Incomplete sequencing was indicated by rarefaction of sorted-subset datasets, despite the large sequencing depth. Sharing across several donors was observed for about 5% of naive CD4, less than 4% of naive CD8, 2% to 2.5% of memory CD4, and roughly 0.4% of memory CD8 clonotypes. Clonotypes shared by all four sorted-subset donors showed higher generation probabilities than non-shared clonotypes. The genetic and exposure-history diversity represented was limited by the small number of donors. Only blood was sampled, and tissue TCR repertoires likely differ from those in blood. Pairwise subsampling led to the expectation that sequencing depth would affect the degree of clonotype sharing among donors. Estimated clonotype richness was generally larger for naive than for memory subsets.

TCR CDR3 regions were amplified from genomic DNA by multiplex PCR using the deep immunoSEQ assay. Extracted genomic DNA from each cell subset was spread evenly across all wells of several immunoSEQ 96-well plates, with each plate serving as a replicate. For sorted subsets, each replicate PCR was loaded with about 0.2 ug genomic DNA, equivalent to roughly 30,000 T cell genomes. Purified libraries were measured with a Qubit 3.0 fluorometer, size-checked on a Bioanalyzer 2100, and measured again with the KAPA Library Quantification kit. Each immunoSEQ 96-well plate was sequenced on its own single-read 150-cycle Illumina NextSeq 550 flow cell. The authors' pipeline ran thus. Because only junctional sequences without quality scores were contained in the immunoSEQ output, filtering matching that applied to full-length reads could not be performed. Sequences were annotated with PyIR, a Python wrapper for IgBLAST v1.9, and V/J genes and CDR3 were assigned using IMGT germline references. Reads were filtered out if the reads had weak V/J assignments (E-value above 1e-6), no CDR3, stop codons, out-of-frame junctions, or ambiguous translated residues. V3J clonotypes were defined as sequences sharing an identical inferred V gene, J gene, and CDR3 amino acid sequence. The percentage overlap between two repertoires was calculated by dividing the number of shared unique clonotypes by the size of the smaller repertoire. RTK rarefaction, the Chao1 estimator, and Recon v2.1 estimates of unobserved clonotypes were used to assess repertoire richness. Generation probabilities for all TCRbeta clonotypes obtained by the gDNA method from a handful of donors were computed using OLGA. TCRdb took over this immuneACCESS table, retaining in-frame rearrangements with V and J assigned. Such tables are incomplete; in checked studies, under half of the missing clones stem from an unresolved V gene, and the remainder is unexplained. Clone size and V and J calls were adopted from that table, with D and trimming inferred from the DNA. Present in this sample are a few hundred thousand clones, roughly 97% of which were seen just once. The top ten hold less than 0.065% of the sample.

CDR1 and CDR2 (MGHRA, YSYEKL) derive from the germline V gene. The CDR3 contains 17 residues, cysteine and phenylalanine counted. The retained sequence is limited to the CDR3, 51 bases, with the frame set at the first base. The germline V and J ends show losses of 2 bases and 12 bases respectively, and no gene match explains 15 bases of the junction. The donors were healthy, HIV-negative adults with no recently reported acute infections or vaccinations. Only Caucasian adults living in Nashville, Tennessee, USA were represented among the donors. Magnetic negative selection was used to enrich CD4+ T cells, after which naive cells were positively selected on CD45RA and the negative fraction became the memory subset. After blood collection by leukapheresis, PBMCs were isolated using Ficoll-Histopaque density gradient centrifugation and then cryopreserved in the vapor phase of liquid nitrogen. Analytical flow cytometry was used to check the purity and quantity of every magnetically sorted T cell population. From each sorted fraction, genomic DNA was isolated and quantified by UV absorbance on a Nanodrop 2000c.

This clone is a singleton in its sample. Its binding antigen is unknown. No much larger clonotype is one base removed from it; base qualities were not supplied. The chain is made from TRBV4-1 and TRBJ2-1; 11 central bases correspond to TRBD2. Sequenced: naive CD4+ T cells sorted from blood. In light of the paper, this sample's cell subset or site label describes: CD45RA+ positively selected. This TCR was recovered from a woman aged 30 to 39 in good health. The DNA sequence is TGCGCCAGCAGCCAATTTAGCGGGAGGGCCTTGTCCTATGGGCAGTTCTTC. It encodes CASSQFSGRALSYGQFF.